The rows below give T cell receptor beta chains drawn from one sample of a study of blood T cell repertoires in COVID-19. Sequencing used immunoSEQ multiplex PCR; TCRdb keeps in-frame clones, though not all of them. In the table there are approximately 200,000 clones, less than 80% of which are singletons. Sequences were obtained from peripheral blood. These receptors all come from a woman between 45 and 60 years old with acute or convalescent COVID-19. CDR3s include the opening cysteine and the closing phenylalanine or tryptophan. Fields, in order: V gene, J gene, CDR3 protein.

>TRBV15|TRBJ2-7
CATSRGGRSGAFSYEQYF
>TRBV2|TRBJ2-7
CASSAVGGVAVEQYF
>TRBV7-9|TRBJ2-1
CASPPRLGGLNNEQFF
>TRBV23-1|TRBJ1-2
CASGRGFNYGYTF
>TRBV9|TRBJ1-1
CASSVTGGNTEAFF
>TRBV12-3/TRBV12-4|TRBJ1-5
CASSLGEGQPQHF
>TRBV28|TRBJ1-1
CASCRGLNTEAFF
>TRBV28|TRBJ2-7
CASSFRGASYEQYF
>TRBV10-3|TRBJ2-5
CASSNIVPGLAGEETQYF
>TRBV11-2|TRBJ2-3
CASSSDRAVAQYF
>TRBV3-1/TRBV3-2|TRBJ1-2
CASSHSDGFRWSGYTF
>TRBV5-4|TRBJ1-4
CASSLEGTRNEKLFF
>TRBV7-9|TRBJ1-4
CASSVSGQGGEKLFF
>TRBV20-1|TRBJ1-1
CSASRDREGEAFF
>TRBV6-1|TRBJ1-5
CASSEEWTGWNQPQHF
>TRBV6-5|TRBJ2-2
CASRRGTLGTGELFF
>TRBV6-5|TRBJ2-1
CASGSTSGGYNEQFF
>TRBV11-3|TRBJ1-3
CASSPGQGNTIYF
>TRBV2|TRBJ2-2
CASSVGGSRANTGELFF
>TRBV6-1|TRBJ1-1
CASSHVKGVNTEAFF
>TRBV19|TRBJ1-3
CASSSTGTDTIYF
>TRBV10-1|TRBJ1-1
CASSRIQGAEAFF
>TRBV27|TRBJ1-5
CASSRGMVSNQPQHF
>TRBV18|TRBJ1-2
CASSLTEQGGFYGYTF
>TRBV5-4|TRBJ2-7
CASSLVSNEQYF
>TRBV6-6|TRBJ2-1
CASSPHFLLAGASYNEQFF
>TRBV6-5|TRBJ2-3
CASSFKLAGGPDTQYF
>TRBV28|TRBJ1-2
CATAVSRTGGTYGYTF
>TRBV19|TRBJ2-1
CASKGFGLAGYNEQFF
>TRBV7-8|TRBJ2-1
CASSPLLAGKGNEQFF
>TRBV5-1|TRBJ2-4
CASSLDGLAGVLAKNIQYF
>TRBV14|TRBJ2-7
CASSHRITGTGVYEQYF
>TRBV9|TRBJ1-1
CASGQGNTEAFF
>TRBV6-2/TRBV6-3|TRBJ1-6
CASSYLRSRENSPLHF
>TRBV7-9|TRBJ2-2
CASSSRGNHPGELFF
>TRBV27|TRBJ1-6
CASRRDISPLHF
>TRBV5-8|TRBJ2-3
CASSLGKRGADTQYF
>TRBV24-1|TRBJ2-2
CATSTGPGELFF
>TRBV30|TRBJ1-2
CAWSLGINYGYTF
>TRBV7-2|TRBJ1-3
CASSLGGSSGNTIYF
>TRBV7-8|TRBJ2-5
CASSLGEAQETQYF
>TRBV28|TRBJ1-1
CASTRGGQVVTEAFF
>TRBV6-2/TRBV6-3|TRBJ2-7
CASSYVGLAAYEQYF
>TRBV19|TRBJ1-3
CASTAGQGRIDSGNTIYF
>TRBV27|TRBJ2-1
CASSGLGLKGHNEQFF
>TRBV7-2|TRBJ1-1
CASSLSGVAEAFF
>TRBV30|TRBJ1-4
CAWRGRGANEKLFF
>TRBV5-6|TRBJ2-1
CASSLAGGQGTDNEQFF
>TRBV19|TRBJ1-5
CASSALEGWQPQHF
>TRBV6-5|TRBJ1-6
CASRLSGQLGIPLHF
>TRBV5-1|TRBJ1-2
CASSFVSDSLYGYTF